These 2 T cell receptor beta chains were sequenced from one sample in a study of cytomegalovirus exposure and HLA in healthy donors. PCR primers comprised 60 Vbeta and 13 Jbeta primers. Assay: immunoSEQ multiplex PCR; the TCRdb copy retains only in-frame clones and omits some. Found here are about 94,000 clones, around 66% of them singletons; the top ten hold about 3.9%. The source material was PBMCs. These receptor sequences come from a man under 40 in good health and CMV-seronegative.

The chain has TRBV9 and TRBJ2-5; 8 positions agree with TRBD1. The end of the DNA is better explained by TRBJ2-7, so the J call may be wrong. Germline CDR1 is SGDLS and CDR2 is YYNGEE. The CDR3 runs to 15 residues. The CDR3 is CASSATGGTSYEQYF. DNA for the CDR3: TGTGCCAGCAGCGCTACAGGGGGGACCTCCTACGAGCAGTACTTC.

The chain couples TRBV25-1 to TRBJ2-5, with 7 bases that match TRBD2. The trim removed 6 bases at V and 5 bases at J, leaving 6 bases unmatched. The V gene's germline CDR1 is MGHDK and CDR2 SYGVNS. CDR3 size: 13 residues. The CDR3 here is CASSPAGAETQYF. The CDR3 DNA sequence: TGTGCCAGCAGCCCGGCGGGAGCCGAGACCCAGTACTTC. The entire variable domain, with the rest obtained from reference TRBV25-1 and TRBJ2-5, is as follows: EADIYQTPRYLVIGTGKKITLECSQTMGHDKMYWYQQDPGMELHLIHYSYGVNSTEKGDLSSESTVSRIRTEHFPLTLESARPSHTSQYLCASSPAGAETQYFGPGTRLLVL.